The rows below give T cell receptor beta chains drawn from one sample of a study of blood T cell repertoires in COVID-19. TCRdb's table, derived via immunoSEQ multiplex PCR, lists solely in-frame clones and lacks some. The sample includes 95,000 to 100,000 clones, roughly 92% seen only once; the top ten take over 5.5%. The sample comprised peripheral blood. The receptors were gathered from a man aged 50-59 years with active COVID-19. CDR3s include the opening cysteine and the closing phenylalanine or tryptophan. A D gene is named only where the DNA matches it firmly. Clone size, where shown, is once, few, many, or a class for clones that have expanded.

len: 15
d_gene: -
v_gene: TRBV5-6
abundance: few
j_gene: TRBJ1-2
CDR3nt: TGTGCCAGCAGCTTGCCGACGCAGGGACTTGGGGGCTACACCTTC
CDR3aa: CASSLPTQGLGGYTF

len: 11
d_gene: -
v_gene: TRBV28
abundance: -
j_gene: TRBJ1-1
CDR3nt: TGTGCCAGCAGTTTGTCAATTGAAGCTTTCTTT
CDR3aa: CASSLSIEAFF

len: 14
d_gene: -
v_gene: TRBV27
abundance: -
j_gene: TRBJ2-1
CDR3nt: TGTGCCAGCAGTTTAAGGCAGGGGGGTCAGGGGCAGTTCTTC
CDR3aa: CASSLRQGGQGQFF

len: 14
d_gene: TRBD1
v_gene: TRBV5-6
abundance: -
j_gene: TRBJ2-7
CDR3nt: TGTGCCAGCAGCTTCCGACAGGGATGGTACGAGCAGTACTTC
CDR3aa: CASSFRQGWYEQYF

len: 13
d_gene: -
v_gene: TRBV11-2
abundance: -
j_gene: TRBJ2-3
CDR3nt: TGTGCCGCCGGAGGGGTTTCGACAGATACGCAGTATTTT
CDR3aa: CAAGGVSTDTQYF

len: 12
d_gene: -
v_gene: TRBV5-1
abundance: -
j_gene: TRBJ2-1
CDR3nt: TGCGCCAGCAGGAGGGAGTGGGATGAGCAGTTCTTC
CDR3aa: CASRREWDEQFF

len: 14
d_gene: TRBD1
v_gene: TRBV30
abundance: -
j_gene: TRBJ2-7
CDR3nt: TGTGCCTGGGGAACGAGGGGGCTCTGGTACGAGCAGTACTTC
CDR3aa: CAWGTRGLWYEQYF

len: 14
d_gene: TRBD2
v_gene: TRBV7-9
abundance: -
j_gene: TRBJ2-5
CDR3nt: TGTGCCAGCATCCGGCGGGGGGCACAAGAGACCCAGTACTTC
CDR3aa: CASIRRGAQETQYF

len: 14
d_gene: TRBD1
v_gene: TRBV30
abundance: few
j_gene: TRBJ1-5
CDR3nt: TGTGCCTACACCCCCGGGACAGGGAACCAGCCCCAGCATTTT
CDR3aa: CAYTPGTGNQPQHF

len: 17
d_gene: TRBD2
v_gene: TRBV27
abundance: -
j_gene: TRBJ2-1
CDR3nt: TGTGCCAGCAGTTCCCGTTGGATAGCGGGAGTTCCCCATGAGCAGTTCTTC
CDR3aa: CASSSRWIAGVPHEQFF

len: 13
d_gene: -
v_gene: TRBV7-3
abundance: -
j_gene: TRBJ2-7
CDR3nt: TGTGCCAGCAGCTTAACCCTAGAGTCGTTGTTGTACTTC
CDR3aa: CASSLTLESLLYF

len: 14
d_gene: TRBD2
v_gene: TRBV5-1
abundance: -
j_gene: TRBJ2-3
CDR3nt: TGCGCCAGCAGCATCTCTAGCGGAGGGGATACGCAGTATTTT
CDR3aa: CASSISSGGDTQYF

len: 15
d_gene: TRBD2
v_gene: TRBV7-9
abundance: -
j_gene: TRBJ2-3
CDR3nt: TGTGCCAGCAGACCCGGACTAGCACCCACAGATACGCAGTATTTT
CDR3aa: CASRPGLAPTDTQYF

len: 12
d_gene: -
v_gene: TRBV12-3/TRBV12-4
abundance: once
j_gene: TRBJ2-7
CDR3nt: TGTGCCAGCAGTCGTCAGGGAGGAGAGCAGTACTTC
CDR3aa: CASSRQGGEQYF

len: 14
d_gene: TRBD2
v_gene: TRBV5-5
abundance: -
j_gene: TRBJ2-3
CDR3nt: TGTGCCAGCAGCCCCGGACTAGCGGGAGATACGCAGTATTTT
CDR3aa: CASSPGLAGDTQYF

len: 16
d_gene: TRBD1
v_gene: TRBV18
abundance: -
j_gene: TRBJ2-2
CDR3nt: TGTGCCAGCTCACCAAGTTCGACAGGGCTGACCGGGGAGCTGTTTTTT
CDR3aa: CASSPSSTGLTGELFF

len: 14
d_gene: TRBD2
v_gene: TRBV3-1/TRBV3-2
abundance: once
j_gene: TRBJ2-7
CDR3nt: TGTGCCAGCAGCCCGGGACTAGCGGCCTACGAGCAGTACTTC
CDR3aa: CASSPGLAAYEQYF

len: 15
d_gene: TRBD1
v_gene: TRBV18
abundance: -
j_gene: TRBJ1-6
CDR3nt: TGTGCCAGCTCACCACAGGGGGCGCCGTATTCACCCCTCCACTTT
CDR3aa: CASSPQGAPYSPLHF

len: 14
d_gene: TRBD1
v_gene: TRBV2
abundance: -
j_gene: TRBJ2-1
CDR3nt: TGTGCCAGCAGTGAGGGACAGGGGTACAATGAGCAGTTCTTC
CDR3aa: CASSEGQGYNEQFF

len: 13
d_gene: TRBD2
v_gene: TRBV6-5
abundance: -
j_gene: TRBJ2-1
CDR3nt: TGTGCCCTGGCGGGCGGGAGGGCAAATGAGCAGTTCTTC
CDR3aa: CALAGGRANEQFF

len: 12
d_gene: -
v_gene: TRBV30
abundance: -
j_gene: TRBJ1-1
CDR3nt: TGTGCCTTATCAGGGATCGCCCCTGAAGCTTTCTTT
CDR3aa: CALSGIAPEAFF

len: 15
d_gene: -
v_gene: TRBV10-3
abundance: -
j_gene: TRBJ1-1
CDR3nt: TGTGCCATCAGTGAGTCGGGGCAGCTGAACACTGAAGCTTTCTTT
CDR3aa: CAISESGQLNTEAFF

len: 14
d_gene: -
v_gene: TRBV3-1/TRBV3-2
abundance: -
j_gene: TRBJ1-2
CDR3nt: TGTGCCAGCAGCCAAGTAGGGGGGGTCTATGGCTACACCTTC
CDR3aa: CASSQVGGVYGYTF

len: 15
d_gene: TRBD1
v_gene: TRBV2
abundance: -
j_gene: TRBJ1-3
CDR3nt: TGTGCCAGCACGAGCAGGGGGATCTCTGGAAACACCATATATTTT
CDR3aa: CASTSRGISGNTIYF

len: 15
d_gene: -
v_gene: TRBV7-8
abundance: -
j_gene: TRBJ2-5
CDR3nt: TGTGCCAGCAGCTCCCGAACCGGGACACAAGAGACCCAGTACTTC
CDR3aa: CASSSRTGTQETQYF

len: 18
d_gene: TRBD1
v_gene: TRBV9
abundance: -
j_gene: TRBJ1-6
CDR3nt: TGTGCCAGCAGCGTAGCGGGCGGACAGGGGGCGAGTAATTCACCCCTCCACTTT
CDR3aa: CASSVAGGQGASNSPLHF

len: 16
d_gene: TRBD2
v_gene: TRBV19
abundance: -
j_gene: TRBJ2-3
CDR3nt: TGTGCCAGTAATTTGAACGCGGCGGGAGGGCTAGATACGCAGTATTTT
CDR3aa: CASNLNAAGGLDTQYF

len: 15
d_gene: TRBD2
v_gene: TRBV3-1/TRBV3-2
abundance: -
j_gene: TRBJ2-1
CDR3nt: TGTGCCAGCAGCCAAGGAGCGGGAGGGTACAATGAGCAGTTCTTC
CDR3aa: CASSQGAGGYNEQFF

len: 13
d_gene: TRBD1
v_gene: TRBV19
abundance: -
j_gene: TRBJ2-6
CDR3nt: TGTGCCAGCGCCTTGGGACAGCGCAACGTCCTGACTTTC
CDR3aa: CASALGQRNVLTF